The 27 T cell receptor beta chains presented below share a single source sample, sequenced in a study of OX40 agonist ivuxolimab in advanced cancers. Repertoires were generated with immunoSEQ multiplex PCR, while TCRdb's copy carries only in-frame clones and drops some. This table holds 44,000 or so clones, 80% to 90% found once. This specimen was CD4+ or CD8+ T cells sorted from blood, taken in a trial of the OX40 agonist ivuxolimab. The receptors stem from an adult with an advanced solid tumor such as melanoma, head and neck, liver or kidney cancer.

This chain joins TRBV21-1 and TRBJ1-1; TRBD1, the table's D call, was not compared with the DNA. TRBV21-1 is shown as a pseudogene. The CDR3 consists of 15 residues. The chain's CDR3 is CASSEAYRVLTEAFF. Written as DNA, the CDR3 is TGTGCCAGCAGCGAAGCGTACAGGGTCTTAACTGAAGCTTTCTTT.

This chain links TRBV7-9 with TRBJ2-5, with 8 bases that match TRBD1. Germline CDR1 SEHNR, CDR2 FQNEAQ (reference sequence). The CDR3 is 15 amino acids. After removal of 3 bases from V and 3 bases from J, the junction contained 6 bases not matched to a gene. Written as DNA, the CDR3 is TGTGCCAGCAGCTTGGGGACAGGACCTAAAGAGACCCAGTACTTC. Amino acids: CASSLGTGPKETQYF. Based on the CDR3 plus reference TRBV7-9 and TRBJ2-5, the full variable domain is DTGVSQNPRHKITKRGQNVTFRCDPISEHNRLYWYRQTLGQGPEFLTYFQNEAQLEKSRLLSDRFSAERPKGSFSTLEIQRTEQGDSAMYLCASSLGTGPKETQYFGPGTRLLVL.

The chain recombines TRBV7-9 with TRBJ1-4; D possibly corresponds to TRBD1 (6 bases). The CDR3 spans 15 residues. V was clipped by 5 bases and J by 3 bases, with 13 bases between them. CDR1 and CDR2 from the germline V gene are SEHNR and FQNEAQ (reference sequence). The CDR3 loop is CASSPTGLPNEKLFF. In DNA form, the CDR3 reads TGTGCCAGCAGCCCAACAGGGCTCCCTAATGAAAAACTGTTTTTT.

The chain is built from TRBV11-3 and TRBJ1-1, with D perhaps TRBD1 (5 bases). Deletions cut 5 bases from V and 1 base from J, with 11 bases between. Germline CDR1 is SGHNT and CDR2 is YENEEA. The CDR3 length is 14 residues. The CDR3 DNA reads as TGTGCCAGCAGCCGCGGGGGGTCGAACACTGAAGCTTTCTTT. Translated, it gives CASSRGGSNTEAFF.

The chain joins TRBV4-3 to TRBJ2-6; possible D gene TRBD1, 6 bases. The length of the CDR3 is 18 residues. Trimming left V 4 bases short and J 0 bases short, with 16 bases between. In germline, CDR1 is LGHNA, CDR2 YSLEER. CDR3 in DNA: TGCGCCAGCAGCCGGAGTACAGGGACGAGCTCTGGGGCCAACGTCCTGACTTTC. This encodes CASSRSTGTSSGANVLTF.

This sequence joins TRBV5-4 and TRBJ1-2; possible D gene TRBD1, 5 bases. V lost 3 bases and J 7 bases, leaving 25 bases between the germline ends. Germline V lookup: CDR1 SGHNT, CDR2 YYREEE (reference sequence). The length of the CDR3 is 17 residues. This CDR3 is CASSWGGLRGLKGGYTF. The CDR3 DNA follows: TGTGCCAGCAGCTGGGGCGGGCTGAGGGGACTTAAGGGTGGCTACACCTTC.

The chain uses TRBV6-5 and TRBJ2-3, with D hard to call. The CDR3 spans 14 residues. V lost 2 bases, J lost 0 bases, and 6 bases lay in between. The germline CDR1 and CDR2 sequences are MNHEY and SVGAGI. The CDR3 nucleotides read TGTGCCAGCAGTTACGAGGCTAGCACAGATACGCAGTATTTT. Its translation is CASSYEASTDTQYF.

The rearrangement uses TRBV27 and TRBJ2-1, with 10 bases that match TRBD2. Germline loops: CDR1 MNHEY, CDR2 SMNVEV (reference sequence). The CDR3 sequence is 16 residues long. V shed 5 bases, J shed 4 bases, and the junction held 8 bases outside the gene matches. The CDR3 is CASSRRGLADYNEQFF. The DNA for the CDR3 is TGTGCCAGCAGTCGAAGAGGACTAGCGGATTACAATGAGCAGTTCTTC.

The chain joins TRBV19 to TRBJ1-2; no clear D. V lost 5 bases and J 4 bases, leaving 11 bases between the germline ends. Germline-derived CDR1 and CDR2 are LNHDA and SQIVND (reference sequence). CDR3 length: 13 residues. The CDR3 loop is CASSFSLSYGYTF. The CDR3 DNA reads TGTGCCAGTAGTTTTTCGTTGTCCTATGGCTACACCTTC.

The rearrangement links TRBV12-1 to TRBJ2-1. TRBV12-1 corresponds to a pseudogene. The CDR3 is 14 residues long. The CDR3 DNA reads as TGTGCCAGCAGCCTTGACAGGGCAGGAGGGAAGCAGTTCTTC. It encodes CASSLDRAGGKQFF.

V gene TRBV19 combines with J gene TRBJ2-7; D possibly corresponds to TRBD1 (6 bases). This CDR3 has 14 amino acids. Germline assignment: CDR1 LNHDA and CDR2 SQIVND (reference sequence). V dropped 6 bases and J dropped 7 bases, with 19 bases sitting between them. In DNA form, the CDR3 reads TGTGCCAGTAGAATTGGCCCAGAAGGGGGTGAGCAGTACTTC. Translated, it gives CASRIGPEGGEQYF.

The chain is built from TRBV18 and TRBJ2-2; 7 bases align to TRBD1. V was clipped by 0 bases and J by 3 bases; unmatched bases: 4. The germline gives CDR1 KGHSH, CDR2 LQKENI. CDR3 size: 16 residues. The CDR3 region has the DNA TGTGCCAGCTCACCACCGACAGGGATGGACACCGGGGAGCTGTTTTTT. The encoded protein is CASSPPTGMDTGELFF.

V usage is TRBV30 and J usage is TRBJ2-7; D remains unclear. Germline CDR1 reads GTSNPN; CDR2 reads SVGIG (reference sequence). The CDR3 is 12 residues long. Trimming cost V 5 bases and J 4 bases, with 12 bases left between them. The CDR3 reads CAWGRSIYEQYF. The CDR3 DNA follows: TGTGCCTGGGGAAGGAGTATATACGAGCAGTACTTC.

The chain joins TRBV6-5 to TRBJ1-2; no clear D. V gave up 2 bases and J gave up 4 bases, with 11 bases separating them. Germline-derived CDR1 and CDR2 are MNHEY and SVGAGI. The CDR3 is made up of 14 amino acids. This chain's CDR3 is CASSYASEGYGYTF. The CDR3, as DNA: TGTGCCAGCAGTTACGCCAGCGAGGGCTATGGCTACACCTTC.

The chain links TRBV27 to TRBJ2-3; possible D gene TRBD2, 6 bases. V was cut by 6 bases and J by 8 bases, with 15 bases left in between. The CDR3 contains 13 residues. Germline assignment: CDR1 MNHEY and CDR2 SMNVEV (reference sequence). CDR3: CASRGRGQGTQYF. The CDR3 coding sequence is TGTGCCAGCAGGGGGCGGGGTCAAGGTACGCAGTATTTT.

V usage is TRBV7-6 and J usage is TRBJ2-1; D not resolved. V gave up 2 bases and J gave up 0 bases, with 14 bases separating them. CDR1 and CDR2 (germline): SGHVS, FNYEAQ. This CDR3 has 17 amino acids. The CDR3: CASSLNPAKSSYNEQFF. The CDR3, as DNA: TGTGCCAGCAGCTTAAACCCGGCCAAGAGCTCCTACAATGAGCAGTTCTTC. The full variable domain, in which reference TRBV7-6 and TRBJ2-1 provide the parts outside the CDR3, is GAGVSQSPRYKVTKRGQDVALRCDPISGHVSLYWYRQALGQGPEFLTYFNYEAQQDKSGLPNDRFSAERPEGSISTLTIQRTEQRDSAMYRCASSLNPAKSSYNEQFFGPGTRLTVL.

This chain links TRBV2 with TRBJ1-2, with a tentative D call TRBD1 (5 bases). V lost 4 bases and J 2 bases, leaving 8 bases between the germline ends. This CDR3 is built from 13 residues. Germline V gene lookup returns CDR1 SNHLY and CDR2 FYNNEI. The CDR3 DNA reads as TGTGCCAGCAGTGCAGGGTCCAACTATGGCTACACCTTC. It is translated as CASSAGSNYGYTF. Combining the CDR3 with reference TRBV2 and TRBJ1-2 gives the whole variable domain EPEVTQTPSHQVTQMGQEVILRCVPISNHLYFYWYRQILGQKVEFLVSFYNNEISEKSEIFDDQFSVERPDGSNFTLKIRSTKLEDSAMYFCASSAGSNYGYTFGSGTRLTVV.

The J gene is TRBJ2-2, the V gene TRBV6-5; D remains unclear. The CDR3 sequence is 14 residues long. Trimming took 0 bases from V and 3 from J, leaving 5 bases between them. Germline CDR1 reads MNHEY; CDR2 reads SVGAGI. DNA for the CDR3: TGTGCCAGCAGTTACTCAAGGGACACCGGGGAGCTGTTTTTT. It codes for CASSYSRDTGELFF.

The chain links TRBV7-3 to TRBJ2-1; weak D call: TRBD1 (6 bases). From germline, CDR1 is SGHTA and CDR2 FQGTGA. The ends were cut back, 5 bases at V and 9 bases at J, with 23 bases in the middle. The CDR3 extends over 16 amino acids. CDR3 nucleotides: TGTGCCAGCAGCGTCTCGGTGGGGGCCGCGGCACCTGAGCAGTTCTTC. It codes for CASSVSVGAAAPEQFF.

The chain links TRBV2 to TRBJ1-1, with TRBD1 identical over 10 bases. Germline V lookup: CDR1 SNHLY, CDR2 FYNNEI. V shed 1 base and J 6 bases; nucleotides not matched to a gene: 2. This CDR3 has 14 amino acids. The CDR3 spells CASSEGTGGSEAFF. The DNA for the CDR3 is TGTGCCAGCAGTGAAGGGACAGGGGGGTCTGAAGCTTTCTTT.

J is TRBJ2-1 and V is TRBV25-1; 7 nucleotides align to TRBD1. The CDR3 covers 14 residues. The germline V gene encodes CDR1 MGHDK and CDR2 SYGVNS. Unmatched junction bases numbered 5, after V lost 2 bases and J lost 7 bases. CDR3 nucleotide sequence: TGTGCCAGCAGTGAAGACAGGGTGAGAAATGAGCAGTTCTTC. Translation: CASSEDRVRNEQFF.

The count of this clone is one. The chain carries TRBV27 and TRBJ1-2; D possibly corresponds to TRBD1 (5 bases). Germline assignment: CDR1 MNHEY and CDR2 SMNVEV (reference sequence). The germline V and J ends were trimmed by 5 bases and 6 bases, with 22 bases remaining between them. This CDR3 is built from 16 residues. CDR3 region: CASSPYAGGLRNGYTF. The CDR3 DNA reads as TGTGCCAGCAGTCCCTACGCTGGGGGGTTGAGGAATGGCTACACCTTC.

This chain joins TRBV5-1 and TRBJ2-3; D may correspond to TRBD1 or TRBD2 (5 bases each). Deletions cut 6 bases from V and 2 bases from J, with 16 bases between. Germline CDR1 and CDR2: SGHRS and YFSETQ. The CDR3 contains 15 residues. CDR3 sequence: CASTYSGRNTDTQYF. The CDR3 DNA is TGCGCCAGCACCTACTCGGGGCGTAACACAGATACGCAGTATTTT.

The V gene is TRBV6-4, the J gene TRBJ2-7; D might be TRBD1 (5 bases). The CDR3 is 15 amino acids. V lost 0 bases to trimming and J lost 6 bases, with 15 bases between them. Looked up from germline, CDR1 is MRHNA and CDR2 is SNTAGT. CDR3: CASSDSRGQRCEQYF. The CDR3 DNA reads TGTGCCAGCAGTGACTCGCGAGGACAAAGGTGCGAGCAGTACTTC.

This chain joins TRBV4-3 and TRBJ2-6; unclear D gene. V lost 4 bases to trimming and J lost 1 base, with 11 bases between them. Germline-derived CDR1 and CDR2 are LGHNA and YSLEER. The CDR3 has 16 amino acids. The CDR3 sequence: CASSPGRWSGANVLTF. The CDR3 bases are TGCGCCAGCAGCCCTGGCCGGTGGTCTGGGGCCAACGTCCTGACTTTC.

The rearrangement joins TRBV9 to TRBJ2-2; weak D call: TRBD2 (6 bases). The CDR3 is 16 amino acids. Germline lookup yields CDR1 SGDLS and CDR2 YYNGEE. Trimming removed 0 bases from V and 3 bases from J, with 12 bases in between. The DNA for the CDR3 is TGTGCCAGCAGCGTAGTTTCGGGAGTAGACACCGGGGAGCTGTTTTTT. Translated: CASSVVSGVDTGELFF. Combining the CDR3 with reference TRBV9 and TRBJ2-2 gives the whole variable domain DSGVTQTPKHLITATGQRVTLRCSPRSGDLSVYWYQQSLDQGLQFLIQYYNGEERAKGNILERFSAQQFPDLHSELNLSSLELGDSALYFCASSVVSGVDTGELFFGEGSRLTVL.

The chain links TRBV5-1 to TRBJ2-2, with TRBD2 matching over 11 bases. Germline CDR1 is SGHRS and CDR2 is YFSETQ. V was clipped by 4 bases and J by 2 bases; unmatched bases: 7. CDR3 size: 17 residues. The CDR3 here is CASSVPGTSGNTGELFF. The CDR3 bases are TGCGCCAGCAGCGTCCCGGGGACTAGCGGAAACACCGGGGAGCTGTTTTTT.